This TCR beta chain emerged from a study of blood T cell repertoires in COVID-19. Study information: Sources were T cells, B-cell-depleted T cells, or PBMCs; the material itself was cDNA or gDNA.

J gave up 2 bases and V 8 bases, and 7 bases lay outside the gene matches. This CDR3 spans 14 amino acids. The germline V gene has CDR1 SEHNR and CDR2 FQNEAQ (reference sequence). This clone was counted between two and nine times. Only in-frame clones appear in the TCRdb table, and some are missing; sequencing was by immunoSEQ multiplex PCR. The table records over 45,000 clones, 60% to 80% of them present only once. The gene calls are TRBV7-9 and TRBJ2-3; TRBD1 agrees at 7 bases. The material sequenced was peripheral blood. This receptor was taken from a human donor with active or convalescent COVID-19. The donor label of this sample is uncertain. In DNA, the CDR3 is TGTGCCAGCCGAACCGGGACAGTCACAGATACGCAGTATTTT. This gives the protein CASRTGTVTDTQYF.